Reported below is one T cell receptor beta chain. No antigen is known for it. This table comes from immunoSEQ multiplex PCR, and its TCRdb copy is limited to in-frame clones, with some not included. Of roughly 72,000 clones in the sample, just under 95% were seen once. The data stem from a study of OX40 agonist ivuxolimab in advanced cancers. Study-wide background: Patients were infused with ivuxolimab every 2 weeks at 0.01 to 10 mg/kg. Under the entry rules, prior anti-PD-1, anti-PD-L1 or anti-CTLA-4 therapy was allowed, and around 40% had some.

Study-level results: On average, a greater number of expanded clones characterised CD8+ T cells relative to CD4+.

This CDR3 is built from 15 residues. V lost 5 bases, J lost 5 bases, and 6 bases stayed unmatched. Looked up from germline, CDR1 is LNHDA and CDR2 is SQIVND (reference sequence). This chain links TRBV19 with TRBJ2-7; 13 nucleotides match TRBD2. This clonotype originated in an adult with an advanced solid tumor such as melanoma, head and neck, liver or kidney cancer. The input for sequencing was CD4+ or CD8+ T cells sorted from blood, taken in a trial of the OX40 agonist ivuxolimab. The CDR3 DNA is TGTGCCAGTAGTGTACTAGCGGGAGGGTCCCACGAGCAGTACTTC. Encoded protein: CASSVLAGGSHEQYF. Combining the CDR3 with reference TRBV19 and TRBJ2-7 gives the whole variable domain DGGITQSPKYLFRKEGQNVTLSCEQNLNHDAMYWYRQDPGQGLRLIYYSQIVNDFQKGDIAEGYSVSREKKESFPLTVTSAQKNPTAFYLCASSVLAGGSHEQYFGPGTRLTVT.